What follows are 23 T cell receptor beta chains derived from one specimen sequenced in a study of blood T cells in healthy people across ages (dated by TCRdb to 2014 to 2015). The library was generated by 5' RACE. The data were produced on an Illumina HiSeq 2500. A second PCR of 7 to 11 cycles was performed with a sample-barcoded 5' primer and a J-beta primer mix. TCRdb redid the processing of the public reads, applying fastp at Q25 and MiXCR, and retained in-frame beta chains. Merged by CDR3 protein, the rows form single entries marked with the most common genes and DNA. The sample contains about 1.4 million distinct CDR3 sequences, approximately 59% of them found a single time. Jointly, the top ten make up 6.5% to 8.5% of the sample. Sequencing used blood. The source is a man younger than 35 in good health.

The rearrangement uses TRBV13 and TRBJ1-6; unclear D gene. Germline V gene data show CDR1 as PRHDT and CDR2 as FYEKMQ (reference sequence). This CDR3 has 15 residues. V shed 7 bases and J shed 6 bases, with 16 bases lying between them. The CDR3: CASTGSDLSNSPLHF. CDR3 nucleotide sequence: TGTGCCAGCACGGGCTCGGACTTATCTAATTCACCCCTCCACTTT.

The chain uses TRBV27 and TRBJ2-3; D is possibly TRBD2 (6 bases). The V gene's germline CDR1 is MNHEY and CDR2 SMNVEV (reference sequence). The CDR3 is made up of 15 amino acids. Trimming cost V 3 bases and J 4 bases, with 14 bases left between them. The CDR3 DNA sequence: TGTGCCAGCAGTTTTGTAGTCGGGAGCCCAGATACGCAGTATTTT. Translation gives CASSFVVGSPDTQYF.

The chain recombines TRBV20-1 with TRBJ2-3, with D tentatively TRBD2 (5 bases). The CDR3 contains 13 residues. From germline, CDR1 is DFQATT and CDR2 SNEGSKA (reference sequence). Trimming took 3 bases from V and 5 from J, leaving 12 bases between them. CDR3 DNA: TGCAGTGCTAGCGTGGAGGTTCGAGATACGCAGTATTTT. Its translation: CSASVEVRDTQYF.

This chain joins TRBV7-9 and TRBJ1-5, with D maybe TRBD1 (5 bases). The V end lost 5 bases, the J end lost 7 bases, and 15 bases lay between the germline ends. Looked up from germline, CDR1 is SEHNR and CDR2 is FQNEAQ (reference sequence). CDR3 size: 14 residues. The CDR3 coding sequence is TGTGCCAGCAGCACGGGGACGGAGGGACAGCCCCAGCATTTT. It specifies CASSTGTEGQPQHF.

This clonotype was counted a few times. In DNA, the CDR3 is TGTGCCAGCAGTCACCGACAGGGGGCCTACGAGCAGTACTTC. It codes for CASSHRQGAYEQYF. This chain connects TRBV12-3 or TRBV12-4 to TRBJ2-7; 9 bases map to TRBD1. The CDR3 is 14 amino acids. Trimming took 5 bases from V and 2 from J; bases not matched to a gene: 4.

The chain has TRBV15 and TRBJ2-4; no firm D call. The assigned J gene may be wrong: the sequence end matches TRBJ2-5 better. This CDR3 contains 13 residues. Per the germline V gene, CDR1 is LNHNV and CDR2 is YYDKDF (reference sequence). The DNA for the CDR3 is TGTGCCACCAGCAGAGTGGGGAAAGAGACCCAGTACTTC. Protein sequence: CATSRVGKETQYF.

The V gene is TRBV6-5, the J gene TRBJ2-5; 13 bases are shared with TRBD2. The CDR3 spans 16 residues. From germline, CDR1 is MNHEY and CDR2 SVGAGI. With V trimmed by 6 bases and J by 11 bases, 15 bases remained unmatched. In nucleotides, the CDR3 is TGTGCCAGCAGGAGAGGACTAGCGGGAGCTAGGGATGAGCAGTACTTC. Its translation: CASRRGLAGARDEQYF.

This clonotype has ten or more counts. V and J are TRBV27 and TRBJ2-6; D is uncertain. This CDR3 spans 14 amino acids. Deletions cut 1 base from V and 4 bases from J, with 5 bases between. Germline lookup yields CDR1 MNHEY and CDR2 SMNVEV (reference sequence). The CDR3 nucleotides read TGTGCCAGCAGTTTATTGTCCGGGGCCAACGTCCTGACTTTC. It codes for CASSLLSGANVLTF.

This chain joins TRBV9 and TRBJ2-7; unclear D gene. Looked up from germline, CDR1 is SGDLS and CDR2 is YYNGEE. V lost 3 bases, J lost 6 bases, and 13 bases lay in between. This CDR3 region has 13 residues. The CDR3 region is CASSGKRVGEQYF. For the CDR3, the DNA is TGTGCCAGCAGCGGGAAAAGGGTTGGCGAGCAGTACTTC. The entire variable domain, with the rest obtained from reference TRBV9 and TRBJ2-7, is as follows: DSGVTQTPKHLITATGQRVTLRCSPRSGDLSVYWYQQSLDQGLQFLIQYYNGEERAKGNILERFSAQQFPDLHSELNLSSLELGDSALYFCASSGKRVGEQYFGPGTRLTVT.

CDR3 residues: CASSFTIPGYEQYF. As DNA, the CDR3 is TGTGCCAGCAGCTTCACGATTCCTGGCTACGAGCAGTACTTC. V usage is TRBV7-2 and J usage is TRBJ2-1; D remains unclear. The end of the DNA is better explained by TRBJ2-7, so the J call may be wrong. The CDR3 spans 14 residues. Per the germline V gene, CDR1 is SGHTA and CDR2 is FQGNSA.

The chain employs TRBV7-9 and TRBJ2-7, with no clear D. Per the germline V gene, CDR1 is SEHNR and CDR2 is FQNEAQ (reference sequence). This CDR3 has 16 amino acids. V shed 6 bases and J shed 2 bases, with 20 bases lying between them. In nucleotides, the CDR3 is TGTGCCAGCAGTCCTCAGACTGGCCCCGGAGCCTACGAGCAGTACTTC. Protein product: CASSPQTGPGAYEQYF.

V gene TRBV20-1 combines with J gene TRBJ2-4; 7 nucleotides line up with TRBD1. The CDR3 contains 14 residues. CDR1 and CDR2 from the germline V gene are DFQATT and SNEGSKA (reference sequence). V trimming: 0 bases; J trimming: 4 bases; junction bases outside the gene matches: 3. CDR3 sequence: CSARDRGQKNIQYF. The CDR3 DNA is TGCAGTGCTAGAGATCGGGGACAGAAAAACATTCAGTACTTC.

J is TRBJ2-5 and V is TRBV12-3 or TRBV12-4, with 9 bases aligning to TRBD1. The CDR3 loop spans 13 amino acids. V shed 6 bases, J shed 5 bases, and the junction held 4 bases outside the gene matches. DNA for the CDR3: TGTGCCAGCAGGGGACAGGGACTGGAGACCCAGTACTTC. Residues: CASRGQGLETQYF.

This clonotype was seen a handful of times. The CDR3 protein is CATSRGRQGNYGYTF. CDR3 bases: TGTGCCACCAGCAGAGGCCGACAGGGAAACTATGGCTACACCTTC. The chain is built from TRBV15 and TRBJ1-2, with 7 bases lining up with TRBD1. V shed 1 base and J 2 bases; nucleotides not matched to a gene: 4. The germline CDR1 and CDR2 sequences are LNHNV and YYDKDF (reference sequence). The CDR3 is 15 amino acids.

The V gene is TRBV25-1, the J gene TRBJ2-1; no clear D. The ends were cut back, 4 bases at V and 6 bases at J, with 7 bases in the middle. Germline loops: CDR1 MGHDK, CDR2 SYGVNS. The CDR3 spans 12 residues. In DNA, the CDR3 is TGTGCCAGCAGTGTGTCCGTCAATGAGCAGTTCTTC. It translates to CASSVSVNEQFF.

Written as DNA, the CDR3 is TGTGCCAGCAGCACAAGCGGGAGGGGCACAGATACGCAGTATTTT. It specifies CASSTSGRGTDTQYF. V is TRBV7-9 and J is TRBJ2-3, with 10 bases fitting TRBD2. Losses at the gene ends were 5 bases for V and 1 base for J; bases not matched to a gene: 3. The length of the CDR3 is 15 residues. Germline CDR1 is SEHNR and CDR2 is FQNEAQ (reference sequence).

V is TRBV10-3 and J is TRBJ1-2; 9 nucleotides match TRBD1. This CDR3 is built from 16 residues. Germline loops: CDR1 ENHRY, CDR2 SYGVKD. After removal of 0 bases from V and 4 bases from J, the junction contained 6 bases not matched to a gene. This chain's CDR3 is CAISESGTGFFYGYTF. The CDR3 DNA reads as TGTGCCATCAGTGAGTCAGGGACAGGGTTCTTCTATGGCTACACCTTC.

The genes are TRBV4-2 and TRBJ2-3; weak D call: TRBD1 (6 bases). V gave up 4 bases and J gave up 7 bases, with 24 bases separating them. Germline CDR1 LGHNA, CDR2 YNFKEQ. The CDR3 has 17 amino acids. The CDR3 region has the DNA TGTGCCAGCAGCCCCCGAGATGGGGGCTACGAGGAGAATACGCAGTATTTT. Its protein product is CASSPRDGGYEENTQYF.

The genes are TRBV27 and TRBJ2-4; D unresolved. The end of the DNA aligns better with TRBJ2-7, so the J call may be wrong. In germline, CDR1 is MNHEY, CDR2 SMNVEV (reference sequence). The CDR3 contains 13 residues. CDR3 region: CASSLSTLYEQYF. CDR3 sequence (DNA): TGTGCCAGCAGTTTATCGACCCTATACGAGCAGTACTTC.

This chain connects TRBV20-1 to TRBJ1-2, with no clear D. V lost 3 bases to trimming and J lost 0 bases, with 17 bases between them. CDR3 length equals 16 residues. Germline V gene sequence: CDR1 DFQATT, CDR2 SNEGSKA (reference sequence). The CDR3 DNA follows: TGCAGTGCTAGTGCCAGCTCCCCAGGATCTAACTATGGCTACACCTTC. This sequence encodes CSASASSPGSNYGYTF.

CDR3 loop: CASSFLKNTGELFF. The CDR3 DNA follows: TGTGCCAGCAGTTTCCTAAAGAACACCGGGGAGCTGTTTTTT. This chain links TRBV28 with TRBJ2-2; D gene uncertain. Germline V gene sequence: CDR1 MDHEN, CDR2 SYDVKM. V lost 3 bases, J lost 1 base, and 6 bases lay in between. The CDR3 totals 14 residues. Looking up the rest from reference TRBV28 and TRBJ2-2 gives the full variable domain: DVKVTQSSRYLVKRTGEKVFLECVQDMDHENMFWYRQDPGLGLRLIYFSYDVKMKEKGDIPEGYSVSREKKERFSLILESASTNQTSMYLCASSFLKNTGELFFGEGSRLTVL.

Here the CDR3 reads CASKATYNTGELFF. The CDR3 DNA reads as TGTGCCAGCAAGGCGACTTACAACACCGGGGAGCTGTTTTTT. The chain combines TRBV12-3 or TRBV12-4 with TRBJ2-2, with D hard to call. This CDR3 has 14 amino acids. Deletions cut 7 bases from V and 2 bases from J, with 11 bases between.

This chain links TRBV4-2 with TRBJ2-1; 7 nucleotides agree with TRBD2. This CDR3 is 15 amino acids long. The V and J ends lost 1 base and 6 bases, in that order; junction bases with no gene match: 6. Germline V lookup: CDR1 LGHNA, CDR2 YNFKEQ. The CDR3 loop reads CASSQGVASGNEQFF. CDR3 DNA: TGTGCCAGCAGCCAAGGAGTGGCTAGCGGCAATGAGCAGTTCTTC.